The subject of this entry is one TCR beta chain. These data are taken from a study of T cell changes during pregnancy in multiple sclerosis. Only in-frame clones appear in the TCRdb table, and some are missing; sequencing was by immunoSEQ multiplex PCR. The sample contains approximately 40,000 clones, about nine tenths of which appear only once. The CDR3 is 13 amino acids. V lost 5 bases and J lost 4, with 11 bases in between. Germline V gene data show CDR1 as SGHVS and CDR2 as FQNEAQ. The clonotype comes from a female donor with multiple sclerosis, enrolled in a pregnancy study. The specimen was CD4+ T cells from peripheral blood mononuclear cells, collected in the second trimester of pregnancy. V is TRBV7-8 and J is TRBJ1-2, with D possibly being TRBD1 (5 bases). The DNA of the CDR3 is TGTGCCAGCAGCCTAACCGGGGGCTATGGCTACACCTTC. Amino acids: CASSLTGGYGYTF.